Listed here are 7 T cell receptor beta chains from one sample, sequenced in a study of radiotherapy plus CTLA-4 blockade in lung cancer (dated by TCRdb to the late 2010s). Library preparation employed the immunoSEQ multiplex PCR assay. As stored in TCRdb, this immuneACCESS dataset retains in-frame rearrangements with V and J assigned. A fraction of the clones does not appear; measured against another copy, unresolved V genes explain less than half of the discrepancy, and the remainder lacks a known reason. This sample comprises more than 80,000 clones, 85% to 90% of them detected only once. The biggest ten clones account for about 2.2% of the sample. The specimen was peripheral blood, collected from a patient treated with radiotherapy plus ipilimumab. The receptors were gathered from a human donor with non-small cell lung cancer that progressed on radiotherapy plus ipilimumab. Some clones in this sample may be carry-over from other donors' samples.

This chain uses TRBV7-2 with TRBJ2-7, with D uncertain. The CDR3 consists of 14 residues. Germline V gene sequence: CDR1 SGHTA, CDR2 FQGNSA. The ends were cut back, 8 bases at V and 3 bases at J, with 17 bases in the middle. The DNA for the CDR3 is TGTGCCAGCCACACCGCGGCAGGATACTACGAGCAGTACTTC. This gives the protein CASHTAAGYYEQYF.

The rearrangement uses TRBV19 and TRBJ2-5; tentative D call: TRBD2 (5 bases). The CDR3 contains 14 residues. Trimming took 1 base from V and 5 from J, leaving 11 bases between them. Germline V gene lookup returns CDR1 LNHDA and CDR2 SQIVND (reference sequence). The DNA for the CDR3 is TGTGCCAGTAGTATAGTGGAGGTTCAGGAGACCCAGTACTTC. Amino acid sequence: CASSIVEVQETQYF. The full variable domain, with the rest looked up from reference TRBV19 and TRBJ2-5, is DGGITQSPKYLFRKEGQNVTLSCEQNLNHDAMYWYRQDPGQGLRLIYYSQIVNDFQKGDIAEGYSVSREKKESFPLTVTSAQKNPTAFYLCASSIVEVQETQYFGPGTRLLVL.

The chain couples TRBV5-1 to TRBJ2-7; D is unclear. Germline-derived CDR1 and CDR2 are SGHRS and YFSETQ. Trimming left V 0 bases short and J 4 bases short, with 17 bases between. The CDR3 consists of 16 residues. The CDR3 DNA is TGCGCCAGCAGCTTGGCCTACGCCGTTGAGAGGTACGAGCAGTACTTC. It encodes CASSLAYAVERYEQYF.

V is TRBV5-1 and J is TRBJ2-7; 7 positions agree with TRBD1. J was trimmed by 3 bases and V by 0 bases; bases with no gene match: 3. Germline CDR1 is SGHRS and CDR2 is YFSETQ. The CDR3 is 14 amino acids. This CDR3 reads CASSLEQGSYEQYF. CDR3 bases: TGCGCCAGCAGCTTGGAACAGGGGAGCTACGAGCAGTACTTC.

This clone was recorded once. This chain joins TRBV7-8 and TRBJ2-3; D is unclear. Trimming cost V 1 base and J 3 bases, with 5 bases left between them. This CDR3 is 13 amino acids long. Germline CDR1 is SGHVS and CDR2 is FQNEAQ. DNA of the CDR3: TGTGCCAGCAGCTTAGGGGTTACAGATACGCAGTATTTT. Amino acid sequence: CASSLGVTDTQYF.

This chain links TRBV4-2 with TRBJ1-5; 8 positions match TRBD1. The ends lost 9 bases at V and 2 bases at J; junction bases unmatched: 9. Germline lookup yields CDR1 LGHNA and CDR2 YNFKEQ. The CDR3 is 15 residues long. CDR3: CASTQGVNGNQPQHF. Written as DNA, the CDR3 is TGTGCCAGTACACAGGGGGTTAATGGCAATCAGCCCCAGCATTTT.

In its sample, this clone was seen once. The chain is built from TRBV19 and TRBJ1-5, with unresolved D. Trimming removed 7 bases at V and 6 bases at J, with 19 bases between. Per germline, CDR1 LNHDA and CDR2 SQIVND (reference sequence). The CDR3 sequence is 15 residues long. This CDR3 reads CASKDRPGVGQPQHF. The CDR3, as DNA: TGTGCCAGTAAGGACCGGCCGGGTGTCGGTCAGCCCCAGCATTTT.